Below, 21 T cell receptor beta chains from the same sample are listed, as sequenced in a study of T cell responses to AZD1222 COVID-19 vaccine. TCRdb's table, derived via immunoSEQ multiplex PCR, lists solely in-frame clones and lacks some. This table holds under 130,000 clones, about 92% found once. The sample here was peripheral blood, taken on day 0 of AZD1222 vaccination. The receptors were sampled from an adult in good health.

The chain has TRBV21-1 and TRBJ2-5; TRBD2, the table's D call, lacks a check against the DNA. TRBV21-1 is described as a pseudogene. This CDR3 contains 15 residues. CDR3 nucleotides: TGTGCCAGCAGCAACGAAGTCCCGGAGGGGGAGACCCAGTACTTC. It codes for CASSNEVPEGETQYF.

This clone was seen a single time. The genes are TRBV4-1 and TRBJ1-2; weak D call: TRBD1 (5 bases). Germline assignment: CDR1 MGHRA and CDR2 YSYEKL. This CDR3 spans 17 amino acids. V lost 0 bases and J lost 4, with 18 bases in between. CDR3 protein: CASSQDPLASGFYGYTF. The CDR3 nucleotides read TGCGCCAGCAGCCAAGATCCCCTGGCCTCAGGGTTCTATGGCTACACCTTC.

The chain is built from TRBV25-1 and TRBJ1-3; D ambiguous. Trimming left V 1 base short and J 3 bases short, with 10 bases between. In germline, CDR1 is MGHDK, CDR2 SYGVNS. The length of the CDR3 is 15 residues. The CDR3 reads CASSESGSSGNTIYF. The CDR3 DNA reads as TGTGCCAGCAGTGAATCGGGGAGTAGTGGAAACACCATATATTTT.

This rearrangement joins TRBV7-3 to TRBJ1-1; tentative D call: TRBD1 (5 bases). This CDR3 has 14 residues. Trimming shortened V by 2 bases and J by 6 bases, and 13 bases separated the two germline ends. Germline CDR1 is SGHTA and CDR2 is FQGTGA. Here the CDR3 DNA reads TGTGCCAGCAGCTTAGGAAGCAGGGTAGCTGAAGCTTTCTTT. This translates into CASSLGSRVAEAFF.

The chain carries TRBV7-6 and TRBJ2-7, with a weak D call TRBD1 (5 bases). Germline CDR1 SGHVS, CDR2 FNYEAQ. The CDR3 sequence is 17 residues long. The V end was cut by 2 bases, the J end by 3 bases, with 20 bases between. The chain's CDR3 is CASSLNLGSGNFYEQYF. The DNA for the CDR3 is TGTGCCAGCAGCTTAAATCTGGGGTCAGGGAATTTCTACGAGCAGTACTTC.

This sequence joins TRBV6-5 and TRBJ2-2; 9 positions match TRBD2. V dropped 0 bases and J dropped 5; count of bases not matched to a gene: 4. CDR3 length: 16 residues. The germline V gene encodes CDR1 MNHEY and CDR2 SVGAGI. The CDR3 region is CASSYSPSGDTGELFF. The CDR3, as DNA: TGTGCCAGCAGTTACTCGCCTAGCGGGGATACCGGGGAGCTGTTTTTT.

J is TRBJ2-2 and V is TRBV2; possibly TRBD2 for D (5 bases). The V end lost 1 base, the J end lost 7 bases, and 10 bases lay between the germline ends. CDR1 SNHLY and CDR2 FYNNEI come from the germline V gene. This CDR3 comprises 14 residues. The CDR3 nucleotides are TGTGCCAGCAGTGAAGGGAGCGGTCTCGGGGAGCTGTTTTTT. It codes for CASSEGSGLGELFF. Combining the CDR3 with reference TRBV2 and TRBJ2-2 gives the whole variable domain EPEVTQTPSHQVTQMGQEVILRCVPISNHLYFYWYRQILGQKVEFLVSFYNNEISEKSEIFDDQFSVERPDGSNFTLKIRSTKLEDSAMYFCASSEGSGLGELFFGEGSRLTVL.

The chain carries TRBV5-5 and TRBJ2-7; D is possibly TRBD1 (6 bases). The V gene lost 0 bases and the J gene lost 2 bases, with 9 bases spanning the gap. This CDR3 is built from 14 residues. Germline V CDR1 and CDR2: SGHKS, YYEKEE (reference sequence). The CDR3 DNA follows: TGTGCCAGCAGCTTGGGGTCAGGGGCCTACGAGCAGTACTTC. Protein product: CASSLGSGAYEQYF. Based on the CDR3 plus reference TRBV5-5 and TRBJ2-7, the full variable domain is DAGVTQSPTHLIKTRGQQVTLRCSPISGHKSVSWYQQVLGQGPQFIFQYYEKEERGRGNFPDRFSARQFPNYSSELNVNALLLGDSALYLCASSLGSGAYEQYFGPGTRLTVT.

Note on this clone: A read error may account for a junction end that differs from germline. The V and J genes are TRBV7-9 and TRBJ1-2, with 7 bases lining up with TRBD1. There are 12 residues in the CDR3. Germline V gene lookup returns CDR1 SEHNR and CDR2 FQNEAQ (reference sequence). The DNA for the CDR3 is TGTGCCAGCAGCTTAGAAGGACAGGTGAAACTATTC. As protein: CASSLEGQVKLF.

The chain couples TRBV6-2 or TRBV6-3 to TRBJ1-2; no clear D. V lost 1 base, J lost 8 bases, and 5 bases lay in between. Germline lookup yields CDR1 MNHEY and CDR2 SVGEGT. This CDR3 has 11 amino acids. The CDR3 nucleotides are TGTGCCAGCAGTTACTGGAGCGGCTACACCTTC. This sequence encodes CASSYWSGYTF.

The CDR3 DNA follows: TGTGCCAGCAGCTCGAGGGGGGCCGGGAGGCAAGAGACCCAGTACTTC. Translation: CASSSRGAGRQETQYF. The chain employs TRBV7-6 and TRBJ2-5, with D possibly matching TRBD2 (7 bases). The germline CDR1 and CDR2 sequences are SGHVS and FNYEAQ. V was cut by 4 bases and J by 2 bases, with 17 bases left in between. There are 16 residues in the CDR3.

This sequence joins TRBV7-9 and TRBJ1-1, with a weak D call TRBD1 (5 bases). This CDR3 is built from 15 residues. V was clipped by 0 bases and J by 0 bases, with 8 bases between them. Germline V gene sequence: CDR1 SEHNR, CDR2 FQNEAQ (reference sequence). The CDR3 region has the DNA TGTGCCAGCAGCTTAGCGACAGTCATGAACACTGAAGCTTTCTTT. Translation: CASSLATVMNTEAFF.

This sequence joins TRBV28 and TRBJ2-1; no clear D gene. CDR1 and CDR2 (germline): MDHEN, SYDVKM. V lost 8 bases and J 2 bases, leaving 10 bases between the germline ends. This CDR3 is 13 amino acids long. The CDR3 nucleotides are TGTGCCAGCCAAGCGAACCCCTACAATGAGCAGTTCTTC. Its translation is CASQANPYNEQFF.

The rearrangement links TRBV5-1 to TRBJ2-7; D call uncertain. V lost 0 bases, J lost 6 bases, and 16 bases lay in between. The CDR3 runs to 15 residues. Germline V CDR1 and CDR2: SGHRS, YFSETQ. CDR3 nucleotide sequence: TGCGCCAGCAGCTTGGAGGCGCAGACCCACGGCGAGCAGTACTTC. Its protein product is CASSLEAQTHGEQYF.

V gene TRBV7-8 combines with J gene TRBJ1-3, with D unresolved. V lost 4 bases, J lost 3 bases, and 10 bases lay in between. The CDR3 has 14 amino acids. Germline CDR1 is SGHVS and CDR2 is FQNEAQ. The CDR3 region is CASSWRPGGNTIYF. DNA of the CDR3: TGTGCCAGCAGCTGGCGCCCGGGTGGAAACACCATATATTTT.

The J gene is TRBJ2-5, the V gene TRBV14; unclear D gene. Germline CDR1 and CDR2: SGHDN and FVKESK. The CDR3 sequence is 13 residues long. The V end lost 6 bases, the J end lost 7 bases, and 15 bases lay between the germline ends. The CDR3 region has the DNA TGTGCCAGCAGAGGCCCGTACGATAGGACCCAGTACTTC. Amino acid sequence: CASRGPYDRTQYF.

This clone was recorded a few times. The V and J genes are TRBV18 and TRBJ2-2; weak D call: TRBD2 (6 bases). Per germline, CDR1 KGHSH and CDR2 LQKENI. The germline V and J ends were trimmed by 1 base and 5 bases, with 8 bases remaining between them. This CDR3 region has 14 residues. CDR3 coding DNA: TGTGCCAGCTCACCACTCGCGGGGACCGGGGAGCTGTTTTTT. Protein: CASSPLAGTGELFF. Together with reference TRBV18 and TRBJ2-2, the CDR3 gives the full variable domain: NAGVMQNPRHLVRRRGQEARLRCSPMKGHSHVYWYRQLPEEGLKFMVYLQKENIIDESGMPKERFSAEFPKEGPSILRIQQVVRGDSAAYFCASSPLAGTGELFFGEGSRLTVL.

Here the CDR3 DNA reads TGTGCCAGCACCTCCATTACGGGGCAGCCCCAGCATTTT. It codes for CASTSITGQPQHF. This sequence joins TRBV12-3 or TRBV12-4 and TRBJ1-5, with D uncertain. The CDR3 runs to 13 residues. V lost 7 bases to trimming and J lost 7 bases, with 14 bases between them.

The rearrangement links TRBV5-1 to TRBJ2-3; no definite D call. The germline CDR1 and CDR2 sequences are SGHRS and YFSETQ. This CDR3 has 14 amino acids. Between the trimmed V and J ends, which lost 4 bases and 2 bases, there was a span of 11 bases. CDR3 protein: CASSPQIYTDTQYF. CDR3 DNA sequence: TGCGCCAGCAGCCCCCAGATCTACACAGATACGCAGTATTTT. The variable domain in full, with the rest retrieved from reference TRBV5-1 and TRBJ2-3, is KAGVTQTPRYLIKTRGQQVTLSCSPISGHRSVSWYQQTPGQGLQFLFEYFSETQRNKGNFPGRFSGRQFSNSRSEMNVSTLELGDSALYLCASSPQIYTDTQYFGPGTRLTVL.

The rearrangement links TRBV7-9 to TRBJ2-3, with D perhaps matching TRBD2 (5 bases). The CDR3 covers 14 residues. The V gene's germline CDR1 is SEHNR and CDR2 FQNEAQ (reference sequence). The ends were cut back, 6 bases at V and 2 bases at J, with 12 bases in the middle. The CDR3 loop reads CASRSAGITDTQYF. The CDR3 region has the DNA TGTGCCAGCAGGTCGGCGGGCATCACAGATACGCAGTATTTT.

The CDR3 DNA reads TGTGCTAGTGGTCGACTAGCGGGAGGGAACAATGAGCAGTTCTTC. Amino acids: CASGRLAGGNNEQFF. J is TRBJ2-1 and V is TRBV12-5, with 14 bases aligning to TRBD2. V lost 5 bases and J lost 5; bases outside the gene matches: 2. CDR1 LGHNT and CDR2 FRNRAP come from the germline V gene. The CDR3 consists of 15 residues.